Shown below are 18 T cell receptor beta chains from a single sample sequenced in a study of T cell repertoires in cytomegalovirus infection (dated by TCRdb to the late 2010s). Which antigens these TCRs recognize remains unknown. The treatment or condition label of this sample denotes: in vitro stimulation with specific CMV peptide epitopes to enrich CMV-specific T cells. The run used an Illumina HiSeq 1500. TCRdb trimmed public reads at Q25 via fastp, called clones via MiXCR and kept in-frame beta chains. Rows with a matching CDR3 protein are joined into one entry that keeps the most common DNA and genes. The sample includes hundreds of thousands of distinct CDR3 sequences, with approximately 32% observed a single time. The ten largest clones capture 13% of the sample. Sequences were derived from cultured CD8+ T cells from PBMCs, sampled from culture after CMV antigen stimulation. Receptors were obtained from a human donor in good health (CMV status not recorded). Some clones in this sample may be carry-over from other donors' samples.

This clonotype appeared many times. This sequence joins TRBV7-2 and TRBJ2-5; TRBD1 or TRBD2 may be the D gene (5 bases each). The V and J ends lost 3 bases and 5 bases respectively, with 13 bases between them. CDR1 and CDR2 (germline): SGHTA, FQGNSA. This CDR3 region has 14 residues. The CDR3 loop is CASSLPTGRETQYF. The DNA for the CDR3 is TGTGCCAGCAGCTTGCCTACGGGGCGGGAGACCCAGTACTTC.

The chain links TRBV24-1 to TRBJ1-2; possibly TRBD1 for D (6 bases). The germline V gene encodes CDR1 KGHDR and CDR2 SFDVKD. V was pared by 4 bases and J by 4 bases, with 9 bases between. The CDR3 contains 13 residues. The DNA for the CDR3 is TGTGCCACCAGTGAGACGGACAGCTATGGCTACACCTTC. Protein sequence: CATSETDSYGYTF.

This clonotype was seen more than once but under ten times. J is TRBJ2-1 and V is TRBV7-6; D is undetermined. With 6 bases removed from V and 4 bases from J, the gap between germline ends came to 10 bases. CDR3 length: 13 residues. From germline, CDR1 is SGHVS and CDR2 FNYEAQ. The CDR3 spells CASRQAGYNEQFF. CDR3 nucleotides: TGTGCCAGCAGGCAAGCCGGTTACAATGAGCAGTTCTTC.

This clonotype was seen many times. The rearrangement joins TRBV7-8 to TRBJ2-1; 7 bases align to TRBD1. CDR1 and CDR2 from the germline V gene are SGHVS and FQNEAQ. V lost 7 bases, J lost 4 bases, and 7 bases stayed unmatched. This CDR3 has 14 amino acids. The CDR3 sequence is CASTRDSRYNEQFF. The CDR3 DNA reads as TGTGCCAGCACCCGGGACAGCCGATACAATGAGCAGTTCTTC.

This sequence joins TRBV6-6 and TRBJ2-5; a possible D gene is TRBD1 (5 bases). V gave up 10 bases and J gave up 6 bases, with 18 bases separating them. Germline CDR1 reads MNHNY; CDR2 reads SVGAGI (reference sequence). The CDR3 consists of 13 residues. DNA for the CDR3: TGTGCCACCACAAAGTACGACAGCCAGACCCAGTACTTC. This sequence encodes CATTKYDSQTQYF.

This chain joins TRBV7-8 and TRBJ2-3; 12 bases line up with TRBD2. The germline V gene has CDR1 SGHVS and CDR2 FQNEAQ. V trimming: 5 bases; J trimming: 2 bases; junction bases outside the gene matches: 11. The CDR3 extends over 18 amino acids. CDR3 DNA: TGTGCCAGCAGCAGCGATTCCTGGACTAGCGGGGTCACAGATACGCAGTATTTT. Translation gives CASSSDSWTSGVTDTQYF.

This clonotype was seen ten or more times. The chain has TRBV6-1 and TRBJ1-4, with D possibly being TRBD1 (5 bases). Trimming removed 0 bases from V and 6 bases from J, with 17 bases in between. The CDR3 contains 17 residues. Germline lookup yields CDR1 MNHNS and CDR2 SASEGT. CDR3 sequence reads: CASSEALRGPAYEKLFF. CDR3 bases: TGTGCCAGCAGTGAAGCACTGCGGGGACCGGCGTATGAAAAACTGTTTTTT.

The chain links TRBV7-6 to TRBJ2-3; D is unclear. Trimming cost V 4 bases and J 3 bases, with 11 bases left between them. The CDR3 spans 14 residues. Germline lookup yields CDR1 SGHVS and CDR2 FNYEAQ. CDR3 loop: CASSSDGQTDTQYF. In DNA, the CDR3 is TGTGCCAGCAGCTCCGACGGGCAGACAGATACGCAGTATTTT.

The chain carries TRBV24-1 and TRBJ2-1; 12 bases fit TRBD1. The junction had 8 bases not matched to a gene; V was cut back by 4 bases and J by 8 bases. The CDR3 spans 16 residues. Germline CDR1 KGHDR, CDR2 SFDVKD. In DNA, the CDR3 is TGTGCCACCAGTGAGCGCCGGGACAGGGGGCAAGATGAGCAGTTCTTC. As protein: CATSERRDRGQDEQFF.

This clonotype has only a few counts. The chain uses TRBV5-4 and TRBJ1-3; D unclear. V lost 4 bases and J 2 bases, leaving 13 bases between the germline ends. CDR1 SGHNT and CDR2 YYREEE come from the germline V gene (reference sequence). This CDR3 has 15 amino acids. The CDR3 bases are TGTGCCAGCAGCATGGGAGTAAGCGCTGGAAACACCATATATTTT. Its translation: CASSMGVSAGNTIYF.

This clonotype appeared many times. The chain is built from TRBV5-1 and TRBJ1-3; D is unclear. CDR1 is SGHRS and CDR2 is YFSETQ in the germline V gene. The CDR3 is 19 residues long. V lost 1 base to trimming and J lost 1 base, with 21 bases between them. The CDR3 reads CASSLRARTARSSGNTIYF. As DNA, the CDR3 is TGCGCCAGCAGCTTGCGGGCACGAACTGCGAGGAGTTCTGGAAACACCATATATTTT. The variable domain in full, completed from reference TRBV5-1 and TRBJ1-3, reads KAGVTQTPRYLIKTRGQQVTLSCSPISGHRSVSWYQQTPGQGLQFLFEYFSETQRNKGNFPGRFSGRQFSNSRSEMNVSTLELGDSALYLCASSLRARTARSSGNTIYFGEGSWLTVV.

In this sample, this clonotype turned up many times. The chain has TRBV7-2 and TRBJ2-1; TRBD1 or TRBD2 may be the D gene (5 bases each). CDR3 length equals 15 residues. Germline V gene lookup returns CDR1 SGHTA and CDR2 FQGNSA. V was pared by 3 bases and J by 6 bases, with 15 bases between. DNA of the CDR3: TGTGCCAGCAGCTTGGGACCACTCCCTCGCAATGAGCAGTTCTTC. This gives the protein CASSLGPLPRNEQFF.

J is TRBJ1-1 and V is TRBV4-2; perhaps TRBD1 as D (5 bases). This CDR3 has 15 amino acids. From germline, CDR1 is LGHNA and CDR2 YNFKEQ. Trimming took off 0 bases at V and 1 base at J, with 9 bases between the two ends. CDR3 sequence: CASSQDRTPNTEAFF. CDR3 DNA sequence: TGTGCCAGCAGCCAAGATCGGACACCGAACACTGAAGCTTTCTTT.

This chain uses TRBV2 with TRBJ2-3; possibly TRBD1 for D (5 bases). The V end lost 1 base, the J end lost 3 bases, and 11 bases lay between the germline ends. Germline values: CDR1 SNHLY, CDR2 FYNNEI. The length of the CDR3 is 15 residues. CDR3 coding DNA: TGTGCCAGCAGTGAAGTGTGGGGCCAGACAGATACGCAGTATTTT. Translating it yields CASSEVWGQTDTQYF.

CDR3 in DNA: TGCAGTGCTAGGGAGGGACAGGGTTCTAACTATGGCTACACCTTC. Its translation is CSAREGQGSNYGYTF. This chain uses TRBV20-1 with TRBJ1-2, with TRBD1 matching 9 bases. The CDR3 runs to 15 residues. V lost 3 bases and J lost 0; bases outside the gene matches: 5. From germline, CDR1 is DFQATT and CDR2 SNEGSKA (reference sequence).

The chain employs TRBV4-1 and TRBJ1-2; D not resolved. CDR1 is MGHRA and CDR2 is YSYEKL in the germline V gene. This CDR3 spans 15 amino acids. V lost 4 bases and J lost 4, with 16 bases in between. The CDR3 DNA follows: TGCGCCAGCAGCCTAAGTCCGGGTGGGATCTATGGCTACACCTTC. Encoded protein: CASSLSPGGIYGYTF.

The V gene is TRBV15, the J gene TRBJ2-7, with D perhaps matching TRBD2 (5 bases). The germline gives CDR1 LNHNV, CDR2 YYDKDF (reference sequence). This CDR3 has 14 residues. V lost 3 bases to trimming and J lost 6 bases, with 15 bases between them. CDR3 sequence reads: CATSSRTGGSEQYF. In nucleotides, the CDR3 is TGTGCCACCAGCAGCCGGACGGGCGGGTCCGAGCAGTACTTC.

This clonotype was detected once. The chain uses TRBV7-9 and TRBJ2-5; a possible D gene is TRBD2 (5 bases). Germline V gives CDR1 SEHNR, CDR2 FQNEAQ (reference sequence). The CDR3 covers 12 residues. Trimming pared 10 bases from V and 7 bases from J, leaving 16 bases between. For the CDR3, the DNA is TGTGCCACCATGACCGACGAGGGGACCCAGTACTTC. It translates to CATMTDEGTQYF.